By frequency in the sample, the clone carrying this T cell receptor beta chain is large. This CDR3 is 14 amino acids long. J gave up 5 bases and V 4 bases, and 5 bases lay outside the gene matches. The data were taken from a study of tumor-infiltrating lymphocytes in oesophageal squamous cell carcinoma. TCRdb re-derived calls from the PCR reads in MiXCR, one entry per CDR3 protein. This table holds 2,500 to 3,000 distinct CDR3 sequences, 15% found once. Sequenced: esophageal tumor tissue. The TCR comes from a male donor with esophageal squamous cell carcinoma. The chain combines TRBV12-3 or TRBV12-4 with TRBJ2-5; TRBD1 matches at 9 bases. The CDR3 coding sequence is TGTGCCAGCAGTTCCCTGGGGACAGGGGAGACCCAGTACTTC. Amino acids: CASSSLGTGETQYF.